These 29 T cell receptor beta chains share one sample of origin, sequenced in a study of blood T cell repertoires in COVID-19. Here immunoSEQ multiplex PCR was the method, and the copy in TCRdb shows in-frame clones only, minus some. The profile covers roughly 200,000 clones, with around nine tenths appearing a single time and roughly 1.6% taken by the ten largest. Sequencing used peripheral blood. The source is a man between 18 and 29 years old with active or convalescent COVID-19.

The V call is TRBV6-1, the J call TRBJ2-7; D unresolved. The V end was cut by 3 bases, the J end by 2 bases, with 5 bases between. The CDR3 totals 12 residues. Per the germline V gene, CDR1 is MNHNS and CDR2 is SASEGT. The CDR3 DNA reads TGTGCCAGCAGTGATACAGCCTACGAGCAGTACTTC. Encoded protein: CASSDTAYEQYF.

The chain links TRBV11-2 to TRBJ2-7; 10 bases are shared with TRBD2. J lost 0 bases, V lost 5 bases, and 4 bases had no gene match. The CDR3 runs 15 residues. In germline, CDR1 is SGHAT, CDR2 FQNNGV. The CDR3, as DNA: TGTGCCAGCAGCAGCTTAGCGGGGGGCTCCTACGAGCAGTACTTC. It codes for CASSSLAGGSYEQYF.

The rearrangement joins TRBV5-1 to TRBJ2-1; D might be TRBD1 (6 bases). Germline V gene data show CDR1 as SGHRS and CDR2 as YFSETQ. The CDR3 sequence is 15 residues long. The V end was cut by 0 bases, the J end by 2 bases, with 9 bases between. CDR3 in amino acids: CASSLAQGPYNEQFF. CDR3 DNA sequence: TGCGCCAGCAGCTTGGCCCAGGGGCCCTACAATGAGCAGTTCTTC. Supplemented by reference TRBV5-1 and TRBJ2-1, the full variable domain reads KAGVTQTPRYLIKTRGQQVTLSCSPISGHRSVSWYQQTPGQGLQFLFEYFSETQRNKGNFPGRFSGRQFSNSRSEMNVSTLELGDSALYLCASSLAQGPYNEQFFGPGTRLTVL.

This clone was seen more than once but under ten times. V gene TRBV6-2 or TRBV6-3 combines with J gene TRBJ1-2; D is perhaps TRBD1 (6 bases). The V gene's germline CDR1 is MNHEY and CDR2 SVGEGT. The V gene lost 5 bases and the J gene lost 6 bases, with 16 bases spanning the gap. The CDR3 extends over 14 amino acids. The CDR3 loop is CASSRRGTVDGYTF. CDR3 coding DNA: TGTGCCAGCAGTCGCAGGGGAACCGTCGATGGCTACACCTTC.

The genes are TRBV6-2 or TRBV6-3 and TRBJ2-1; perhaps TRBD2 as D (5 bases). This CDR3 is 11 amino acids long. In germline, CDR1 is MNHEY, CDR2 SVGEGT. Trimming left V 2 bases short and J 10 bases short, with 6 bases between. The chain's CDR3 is CASSYPGEQFF. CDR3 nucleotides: TGTGCCAGCAGTTACCCGGGGGAGCAGTTCTTC.

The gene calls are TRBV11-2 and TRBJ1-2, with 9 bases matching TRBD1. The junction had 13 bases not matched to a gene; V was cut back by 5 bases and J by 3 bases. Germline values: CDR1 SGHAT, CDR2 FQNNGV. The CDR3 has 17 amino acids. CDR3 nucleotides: TGTGCCAGCAGCCGCCGCCGCGGACAGGGGTTCGACTATGGCTACACCTTC. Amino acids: CASSRRRGQGFDYGYTF.

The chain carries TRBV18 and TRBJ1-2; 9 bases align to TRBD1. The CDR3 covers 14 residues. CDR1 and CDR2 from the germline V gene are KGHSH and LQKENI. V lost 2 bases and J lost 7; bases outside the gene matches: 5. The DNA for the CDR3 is TGTGCCAGCTCACCAACCCGGGACAGGGTTGGCTACACCTTC. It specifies CASSPTRDRVGYTF.

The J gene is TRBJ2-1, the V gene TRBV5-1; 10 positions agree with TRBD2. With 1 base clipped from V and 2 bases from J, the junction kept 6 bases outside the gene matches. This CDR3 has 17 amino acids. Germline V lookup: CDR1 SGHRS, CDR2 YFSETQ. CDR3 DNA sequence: TGCGCCAGCAGCTTGAGGGGGCTAGCGGGGGCCTACAATGAGCAGTTCTTC. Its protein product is CASSLRGLAGAYNEQFF. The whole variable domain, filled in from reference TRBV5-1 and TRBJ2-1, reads KAGVTQTPRYLIKTRGQQVTLSCSPISGHRSVSWYQQTPGQGLQFLFEYFSETQRNKGNFPGRFSGRQFSNSRSEMNVSTLELGDSALYLCASSLRGLAGAYNEQFFGPGTRLTVL.

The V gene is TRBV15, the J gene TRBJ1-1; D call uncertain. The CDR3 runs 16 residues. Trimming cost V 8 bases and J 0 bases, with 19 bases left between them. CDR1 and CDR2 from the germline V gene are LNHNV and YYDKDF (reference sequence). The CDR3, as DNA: TGTGCCACCCAGGTAGAGCTCGGCAGAATGAACACTGAAGCTTTCTTT. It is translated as CATQVELGRMNTEAFF.

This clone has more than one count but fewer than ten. The CDR3 protein is CASGGQGPEKLFF. As DNA, the CDR3 is TGTGCTAGTGGAGGACAGGGCCCGGAAAAACTGTTTTTT. The gene calls are TRBV12-5 and TRBJ1-4; 8 nucleotides line up with TRBD1. Germline V gives CDR1 LGHNT, CDR2 FRNRAP. This CDR3 is built from 13 residues. The V gene end was trimmed by 6 bases and the J gene end by 8 bases; junction bases not matched to a gene: 5.

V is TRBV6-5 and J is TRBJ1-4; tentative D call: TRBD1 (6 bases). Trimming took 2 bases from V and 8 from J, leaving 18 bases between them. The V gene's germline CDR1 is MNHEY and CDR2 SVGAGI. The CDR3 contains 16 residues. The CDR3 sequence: CASSYRFQDRGEKLFF. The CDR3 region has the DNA TGTGCCAGCAGTTACCGGTTTCAGGACAGAGGGGAAAAACTGTTTTTT.

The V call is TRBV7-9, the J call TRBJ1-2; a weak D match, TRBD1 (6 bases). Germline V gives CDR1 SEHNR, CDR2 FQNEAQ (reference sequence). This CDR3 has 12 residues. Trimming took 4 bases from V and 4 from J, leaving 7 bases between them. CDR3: CASSYRAYGYTF. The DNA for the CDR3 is TGTGCCAGCAGCTACAGGGCCTATGGCTACACCTTC.

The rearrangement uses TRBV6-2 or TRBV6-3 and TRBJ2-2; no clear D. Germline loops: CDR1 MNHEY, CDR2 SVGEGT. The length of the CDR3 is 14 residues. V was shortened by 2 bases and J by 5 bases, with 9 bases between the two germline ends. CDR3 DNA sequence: TGTGCCAGCAGTTACGGCCTCAGTACCGGGGAGCTGTTTTTT. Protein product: CASSYGLSTGELFF.

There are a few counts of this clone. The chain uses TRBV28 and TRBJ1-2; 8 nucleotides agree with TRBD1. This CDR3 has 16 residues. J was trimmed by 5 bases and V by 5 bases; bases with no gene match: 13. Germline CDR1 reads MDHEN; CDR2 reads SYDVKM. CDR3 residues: CASSLSSGTGKYGYTF. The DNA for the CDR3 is TGTGCCAGCAGTCTCTCATCCGGGACAGGAAAATATGGCTACACCTTC.

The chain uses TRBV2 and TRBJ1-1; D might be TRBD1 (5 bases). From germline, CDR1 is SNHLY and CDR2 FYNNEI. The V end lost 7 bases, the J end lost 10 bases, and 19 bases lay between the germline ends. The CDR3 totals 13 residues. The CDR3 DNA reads TGTGCCAGCACCCGGGACTCACAAGGTGGAGCTTTCTTT. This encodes CASTRDSQGGAFF.

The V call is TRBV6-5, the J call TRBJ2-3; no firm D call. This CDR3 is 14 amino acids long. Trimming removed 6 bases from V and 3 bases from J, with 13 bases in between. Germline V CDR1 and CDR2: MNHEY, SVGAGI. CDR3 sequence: CASSDAAGTDTQYF. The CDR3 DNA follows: TGTGCCAGCAGCGACGCCGCAGGTACAGATACGCAGTATTTT.

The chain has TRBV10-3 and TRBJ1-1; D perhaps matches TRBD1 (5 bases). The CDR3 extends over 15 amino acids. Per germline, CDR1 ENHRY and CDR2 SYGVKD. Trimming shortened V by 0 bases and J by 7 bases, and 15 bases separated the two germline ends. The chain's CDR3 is CAISESSIGVDEAFF. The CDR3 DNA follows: TGTGCCATCAGTGAGTCATCTATAGGGGTGGATGAAGCTTTCTTT.

CDR3 region: CASSDPIQGDSNQPQHF. As DNA, the CDR3 is TGTGCCAGCAGTGACCCTATACAGGGCGATAGCAATCAGCCCCAGCATTTT. The chain combines TRBV6-4 with TRBJ1-5; TRBD1 might be the D (6 bases). CDR1 is MRHNA, CDR2 SNTAGT, per germline. V was pared by 2 bases and J by 0 bases, with 14 bases between. This CDR3 has 17 residues.

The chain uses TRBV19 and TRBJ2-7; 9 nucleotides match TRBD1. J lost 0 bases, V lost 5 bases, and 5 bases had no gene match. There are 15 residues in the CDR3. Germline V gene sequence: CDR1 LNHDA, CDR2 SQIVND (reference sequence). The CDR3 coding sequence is TGTGCCAGTAGTTCAGGACAGGGGTACTCCTACGAGCAGTACTTC. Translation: CASSSGQGYSYEQYF. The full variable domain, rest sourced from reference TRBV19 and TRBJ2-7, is DGGITQSPKYLFRKEGQNVTLSCEQNLNHDAMYWYRQDPGQGLRLIYYSQIVNDFQKGDIAEGYSVSREKKESFPLTVTSAQKNPTAFYLCASSSGQGYSYEQYFGPGTRLTVT.

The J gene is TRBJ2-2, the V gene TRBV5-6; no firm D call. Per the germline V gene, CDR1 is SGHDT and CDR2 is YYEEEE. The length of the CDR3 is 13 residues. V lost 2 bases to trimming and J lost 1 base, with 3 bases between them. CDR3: CASSFQNTGELFF. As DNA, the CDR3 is TGTGCCAGCAGCTTTCAGAACACCGGGGAGCTGTTTTTT.

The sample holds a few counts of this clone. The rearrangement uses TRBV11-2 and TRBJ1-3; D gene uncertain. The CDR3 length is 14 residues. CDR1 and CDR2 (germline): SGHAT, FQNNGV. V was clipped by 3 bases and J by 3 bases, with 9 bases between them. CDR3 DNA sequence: TGTGCCAGCAGCTTTGCCAGAGGTGGAAACACCATATATTTT. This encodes CASSFARGGNTIYF.

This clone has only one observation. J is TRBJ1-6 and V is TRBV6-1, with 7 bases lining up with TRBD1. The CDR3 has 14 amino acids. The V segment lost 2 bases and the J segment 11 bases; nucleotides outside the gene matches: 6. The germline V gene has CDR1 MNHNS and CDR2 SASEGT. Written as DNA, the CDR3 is TGTGCCAGCAGTGAAATGAACAGGGGTACACCCCTCCACTTT. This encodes CASSEMNRGTPLHF.

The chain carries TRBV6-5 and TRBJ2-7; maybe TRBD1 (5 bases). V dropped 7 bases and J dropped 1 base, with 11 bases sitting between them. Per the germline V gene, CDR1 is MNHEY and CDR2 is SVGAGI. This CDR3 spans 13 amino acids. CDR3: CASTQGDSYEQYF. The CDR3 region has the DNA TGTGCCAGCACCCAAGGGGATTCCTACGAGCAGTACTTC.

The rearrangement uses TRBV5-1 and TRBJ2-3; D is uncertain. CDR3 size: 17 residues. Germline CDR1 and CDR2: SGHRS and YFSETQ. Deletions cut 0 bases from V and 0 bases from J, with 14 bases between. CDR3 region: CASSLAAAHSSTDTQYF. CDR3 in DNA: TGCGCCAGCAGCTTGGCCGCGGCCCACTCTAGCACAGATACGCAGTATTTT.

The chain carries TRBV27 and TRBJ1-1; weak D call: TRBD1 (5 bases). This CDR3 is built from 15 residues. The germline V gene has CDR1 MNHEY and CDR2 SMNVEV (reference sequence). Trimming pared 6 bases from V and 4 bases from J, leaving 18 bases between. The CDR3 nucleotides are TGTGCCAGCAGATGGACACTATATTCGGGCACTGAAGCTTTCTTT. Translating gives CASRWTLYSGTEAFF.

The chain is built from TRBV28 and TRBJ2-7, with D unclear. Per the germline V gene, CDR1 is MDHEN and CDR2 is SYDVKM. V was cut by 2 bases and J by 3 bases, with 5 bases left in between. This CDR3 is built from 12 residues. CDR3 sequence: CASSLNFYEQYF. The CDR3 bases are TGTGCCAGCAGTTTAAACTTCTACGAGCAGTACTTC.

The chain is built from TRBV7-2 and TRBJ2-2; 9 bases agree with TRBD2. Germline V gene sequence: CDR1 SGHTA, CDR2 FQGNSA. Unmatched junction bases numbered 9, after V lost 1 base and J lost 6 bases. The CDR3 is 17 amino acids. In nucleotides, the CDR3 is TGTGCCAGCAGCTTAGTCAGTAGCGGGAGAATCCCCGGGGAGCTGTTTTTT. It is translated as CASSLVSSGRIPGELFF.

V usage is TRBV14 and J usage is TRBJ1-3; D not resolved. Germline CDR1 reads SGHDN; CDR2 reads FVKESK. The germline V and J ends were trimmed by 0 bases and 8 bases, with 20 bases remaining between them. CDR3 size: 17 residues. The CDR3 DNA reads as TGTGCCAGCAGCCAAGATTATGGAAGCGGGATCATCGACACCATATATTTT. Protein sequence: CASSQDYGSGIIDTIYF.

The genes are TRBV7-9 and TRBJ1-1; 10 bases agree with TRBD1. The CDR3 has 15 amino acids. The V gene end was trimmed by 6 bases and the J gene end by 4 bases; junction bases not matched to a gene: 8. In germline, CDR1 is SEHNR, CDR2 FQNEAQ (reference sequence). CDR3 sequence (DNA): TGTGCCAGCAGTCCCGGGACAGGGGATGGCACTGAAGCTTTCTTT. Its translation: CASSPGTGDGTEAFF.